These 8 T cell receptor beta chains were sequenced from one sample in a study of monozygotic twins with inflammatory bowel disease. TCRdb re-analyzed the 5' RACE reads; it lists each CDR3 protein once, without DNA. This sample's table has a few hundred thousand distinct CDR3 sequences. Sample: blood. These receptor sequences come from a human donor with ulcerative colitis or Crohn's disease, or a healthy co-twin of an affected twin (not recorded which).

The chain joins TRBV20-1 to TRBJ1-1; absent DNA, TCRdb's TRBD1 call cannot be checked. This CDR3 region has 13 residues. Germline V gives CDR1 DFQATT, CDR2 SNEGSKA (reference sequence). The CDR3 here is CSARDASGTEAFF.

This chain links TRBV10-3 with TRBJ2-2; TCRdb reports TRBD1, a call that lacks DNA to check it against. Germline values: CDR1 ENHRY, CDR2 SYGVKD. CDR3 size: 15 residues. Here the CDR3 reads CAISRDTTNTGELFF.

V is TRBV18 and J is TRBJ2-1; the D gene TCRdb calls, TRBD2, cannot be checked with no DNA. The germline CDR1 and CDR2 sequences are KGHSH and LQKENI. This CDR3 has 18 residues. The CDR3 loop is CASSGRLAGSFSYNEQFF.

This rearrangement joins TRBV18 to TRBJ2-3; TCRdb gives TRBD2 as the D gene, but with no DNA this cannot be confirmed. CDR1 is KGHSH and CDR2 is LQKENI in the germline V gene. There are 18 residues in the CDR3. The CDR3 loop reads CASSPFVGGRNPTDTQYF.

The gene calls are TRBV7-9 and TRBJ1-6; without DNA, the TCRdb call of TRBD1 cannot be checked. CDR1 and CDR2 (germline): SEHNR, FQNEAQ (reference sequence). The CDR3 length is 14 residues. This CDR3 reads CASSSWTFNSPLHF.

This sequence joins TRBV20-1 and TRBJ2-3; absent DNA, TCRdb's TRBD1 call cannot be checked. Germline V CDR1 and CDR2: DFQATT, SNEGSKA (reference sequence). This CDR3 has 13 residues. The chain's CDR3 is CSASPGDRDTQYF.

This chain connects TRBV20-1 to TRBJ1-4; with no DNA, the TCRdb D assignment of TRBD1 cannot be verified. Per the germline V gene, CDR1 is DFQATT and CDR2 is SNEGSKA (reference sequence). CDR3 length equals 15 residues. The CDR3 reads CSARVTGAINEKLFF.

The chain employs TRBV6-5 and TRBJ1-6; TCRdb outputs TRBD1, but without DNA this stays unchecked. Per germline, CDR1 MNHEY and CDR2 SVGAGI. The CDR3 length is 13 residues. The CDR3 is CASTRQGTSPLHF.